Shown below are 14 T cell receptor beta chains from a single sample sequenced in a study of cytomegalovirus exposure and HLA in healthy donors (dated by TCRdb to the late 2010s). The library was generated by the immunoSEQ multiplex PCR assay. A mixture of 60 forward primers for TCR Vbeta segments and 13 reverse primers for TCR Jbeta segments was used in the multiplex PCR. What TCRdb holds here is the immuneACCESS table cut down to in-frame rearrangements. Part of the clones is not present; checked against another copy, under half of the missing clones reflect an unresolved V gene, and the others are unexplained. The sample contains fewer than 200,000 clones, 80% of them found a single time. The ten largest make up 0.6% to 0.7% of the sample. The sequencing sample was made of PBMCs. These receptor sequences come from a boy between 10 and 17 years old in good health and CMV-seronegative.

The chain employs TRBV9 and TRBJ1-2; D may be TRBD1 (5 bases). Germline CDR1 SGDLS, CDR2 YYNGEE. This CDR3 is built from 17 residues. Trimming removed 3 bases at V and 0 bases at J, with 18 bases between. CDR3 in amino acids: CASSEQQARVPNYGYTF. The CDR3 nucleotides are TGTGCCAGCAGCGAACAACAGGCCCGAGTGCCTAACTATGGCTACACCTTC.

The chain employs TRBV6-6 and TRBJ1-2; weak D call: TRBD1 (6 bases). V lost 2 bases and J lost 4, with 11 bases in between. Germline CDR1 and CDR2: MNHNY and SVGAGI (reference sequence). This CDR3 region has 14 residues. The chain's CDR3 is CASSYRSGAYGYTF. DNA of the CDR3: TGTGCCAGCAGTTACCGGTCAGGGGCCTATGGCTACACCTTC.

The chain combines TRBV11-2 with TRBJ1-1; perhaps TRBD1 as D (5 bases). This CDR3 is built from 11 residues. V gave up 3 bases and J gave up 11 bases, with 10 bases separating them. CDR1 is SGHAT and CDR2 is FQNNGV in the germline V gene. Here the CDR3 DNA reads TGTGCCAGCAGCTTCCAGGGCGGCGCTTTCTTT. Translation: CASSFQGGAFF.

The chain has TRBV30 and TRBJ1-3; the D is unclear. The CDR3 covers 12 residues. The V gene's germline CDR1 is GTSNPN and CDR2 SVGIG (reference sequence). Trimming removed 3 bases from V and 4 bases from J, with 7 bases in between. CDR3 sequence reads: CAWSEQGNTIYF. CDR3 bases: TGTGCCTGGAGCGAACAGGGAAACACCATATATTTT.

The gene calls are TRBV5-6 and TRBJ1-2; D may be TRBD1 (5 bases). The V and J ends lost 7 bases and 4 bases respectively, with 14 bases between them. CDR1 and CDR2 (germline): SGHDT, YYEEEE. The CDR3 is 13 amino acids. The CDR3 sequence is CASHPGDSYGYTF. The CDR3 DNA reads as TGTGCCAGCCATCCGGGGGACTCCTATGGCTACACCTTC. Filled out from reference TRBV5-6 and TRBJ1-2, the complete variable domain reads DAGVTQSPTHLIKTRGQQVTLRCSPKSGHDTVSWYQQALGQGPQFIFQYYEEEERQRGNFPDRFSGHQFPNYSSELNVNALLLGDSALYLCASHPGDSYGYTFGSGTRLTVV.

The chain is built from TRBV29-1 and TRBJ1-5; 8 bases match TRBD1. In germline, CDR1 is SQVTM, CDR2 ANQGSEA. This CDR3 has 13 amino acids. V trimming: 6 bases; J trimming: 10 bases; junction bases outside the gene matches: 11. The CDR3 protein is CSVADREWGPQHF. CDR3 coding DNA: TGCAGCGTGGCGGACAGGGAGTGGGGTCCCCAGCATTTT. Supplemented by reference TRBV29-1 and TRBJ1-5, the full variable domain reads SAVISQKPSRDICQRGTSLTIQCQVDSQVTMMFWYRQQPGQSLTLIATANQGSEATYESGFVIDKFPISRPNLTFSTLTVSNMSPEDSSIYLCSVADREWGPQHFGDGTRLSIL.

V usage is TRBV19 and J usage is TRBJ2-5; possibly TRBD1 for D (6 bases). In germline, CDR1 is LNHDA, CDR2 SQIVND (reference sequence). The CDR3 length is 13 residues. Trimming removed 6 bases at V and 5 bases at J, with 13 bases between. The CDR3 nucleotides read TGTGCCAGTAGCCCCAACAGGGTGGAGACCCAGTACTTC. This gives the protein CASSPNRVETQYF.

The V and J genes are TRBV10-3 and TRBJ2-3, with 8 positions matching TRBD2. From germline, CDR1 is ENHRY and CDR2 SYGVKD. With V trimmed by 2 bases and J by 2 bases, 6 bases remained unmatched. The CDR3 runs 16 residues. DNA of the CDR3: TGTGCCATCAGTGAGGGGACGGGGGGGCCCACAGATACGCAGTATTTT. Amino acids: CAISEGTGGPTDTQYF.

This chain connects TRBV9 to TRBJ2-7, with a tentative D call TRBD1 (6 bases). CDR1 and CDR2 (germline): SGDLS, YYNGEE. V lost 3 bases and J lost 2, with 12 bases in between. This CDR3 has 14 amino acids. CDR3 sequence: CASSGRDNTYEQYF. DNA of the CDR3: TGTGCCAGCAGCGGCCGGGACAACACCTACGAGCAGTACTTC. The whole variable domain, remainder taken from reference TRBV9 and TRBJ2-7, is DSGVTQTPKHLITATGQRVTLRCSPRSGDLSVYWYQQSLDQGLQFLIQYYNGEERAKGNILERFSAQQFPDLHSELNLSSLELGDSALYFCASSGRDNTYEQYFGPGTRLTVT.

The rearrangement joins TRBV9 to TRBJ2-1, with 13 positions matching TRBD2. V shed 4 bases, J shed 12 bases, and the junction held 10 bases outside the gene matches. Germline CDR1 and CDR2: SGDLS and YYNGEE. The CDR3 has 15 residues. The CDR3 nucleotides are TGTGCCAGCAGCTCCCGGACTAGCGGGAGTCTCCTGCAGTTCTTC. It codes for CASSSRTSGSLLQFF.

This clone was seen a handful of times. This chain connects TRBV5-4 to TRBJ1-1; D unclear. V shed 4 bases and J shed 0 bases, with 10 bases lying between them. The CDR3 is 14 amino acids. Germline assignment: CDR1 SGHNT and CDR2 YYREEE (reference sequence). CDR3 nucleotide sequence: TGTGCCAGCAGCCCCCGTCCGGTGAACACTGAAGCTTTCTTT. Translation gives CASSPRPVNTEAFF.

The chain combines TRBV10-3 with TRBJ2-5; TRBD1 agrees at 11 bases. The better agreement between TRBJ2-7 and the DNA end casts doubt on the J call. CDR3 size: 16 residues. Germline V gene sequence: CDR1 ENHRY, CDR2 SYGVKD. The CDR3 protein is CAIRVSGTGGSYEQYF. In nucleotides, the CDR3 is TGTGCCATCAGAGTATCCGGGACAGGGGGCTCCTACGAGCAGTACTTC.

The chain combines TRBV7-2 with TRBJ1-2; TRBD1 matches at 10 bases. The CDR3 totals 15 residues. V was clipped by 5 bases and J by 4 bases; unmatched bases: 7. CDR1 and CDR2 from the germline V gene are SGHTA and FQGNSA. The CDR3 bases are TGTGCCAGCAGCAAGACAGGGGGCACCTTCTATGGCTACACCTTC. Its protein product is CASSKTGGTFYGYTF.

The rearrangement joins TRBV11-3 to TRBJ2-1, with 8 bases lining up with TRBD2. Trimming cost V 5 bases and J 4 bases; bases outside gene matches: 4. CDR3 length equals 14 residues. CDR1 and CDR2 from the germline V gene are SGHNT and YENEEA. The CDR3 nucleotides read TGTGCCAGCAGCAGACTAGCGACTTACAATGAGCAGTTCTTC. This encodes CASSRLATYNEQFF.